The present T cell receptor (beta chain) was sequenced within a study of CD8 T cells in Susac syndrome. The study's findings and limits: As the study acknowledged, the number of individuals in its TCR sequencing and HLA analysis was relatively small.

CDR1 and CDR2 (germline): SQVTM, ANQGSEA. The CDR3 has 14 amino acids. Trimming took 3 bases from V and 4 from J; bases not matched to a gene: 5. Worth noting for this clonotype: Its specificity is unknown.

Random hexamers were used to reverse transcribe an amount of roughly 0.45 to 1 ug RNA. By means of immunoSEQ multiplex PCR, TCR beta CDR3 spanning 54 Vbeta and 13 Jbeta underwent amplification. TCRdb ran MiXCR on the immunoSEQ multiplex PCR reads and lists one entry per CDR3 protein. This table holds hundreds of thousands of distinct CDR3 sequences, approximately 95% found once. The TCR was taken from a human donor with multiple sclerosis. This sequence joins TRBV29-1 and TRBJ1-1; the match to TRBD1 covers 10 bases. The sequencing sample was made of CD4+ T cells from PBMCs. Here the CDR3 DNA reads TGCAGCGTTGAGGAGGGACAGGGGAGCACTGAAGCTTTCTTT. Its protein is CSVEEGQGSTEAFF.